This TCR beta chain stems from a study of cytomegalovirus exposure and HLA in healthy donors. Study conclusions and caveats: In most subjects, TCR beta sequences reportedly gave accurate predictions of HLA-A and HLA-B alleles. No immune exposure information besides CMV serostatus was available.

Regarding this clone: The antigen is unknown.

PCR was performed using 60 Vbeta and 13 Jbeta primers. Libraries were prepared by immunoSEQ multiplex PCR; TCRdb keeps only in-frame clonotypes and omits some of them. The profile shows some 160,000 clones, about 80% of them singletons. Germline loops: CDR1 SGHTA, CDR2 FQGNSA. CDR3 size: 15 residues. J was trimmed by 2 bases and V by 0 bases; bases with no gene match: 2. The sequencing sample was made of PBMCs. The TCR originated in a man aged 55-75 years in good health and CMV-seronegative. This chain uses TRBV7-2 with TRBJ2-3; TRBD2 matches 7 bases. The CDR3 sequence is CASSLASGTTDTQYF. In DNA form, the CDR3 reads TGTGCCAGCAGCTTAGCCAGCGGGACCACAGATACGCAGTATTTT.